This T cell receptor (beta chain) came from a study of read filtering for tumor transcriptome and immune sequencing. Overall study context: After DNase treatment, RNA was made into whole-transcriptome libraries.

Molecular barcoded adaptors covering alpha/delta and beta/gamma chains were used on approximately 400 ng RNA. MiXCR was run by TCRdb on the reads, yielding one entry per CDR3 protein. Here the sample spans 46,000 or so distinct CDR3 sequences, around a fifth being singletons. This clonotype was counted at least ten times. What it binds is not known. Findings and caveats of the study: The CD138-negative fraction was mixed bone marrow immune cells, not pure T cells. In IR-seq, single-read clonotypes were approximately 79% of clonotypes but approximately 3.2% of reads. Even smaller IR-seq throughput identified most shared clonotypes.

Sequenced input: a population of CD138-negative cells sorted from bone marrow. The sequence derives from a donor at least 40 years old with multiple myeloma.

Here the CDR3 reads CASSLGLANEQYF. The CDR3 nucleotides are TGCGCCAGCAGCTTGGGCCTAGCAAACGAGCAGTACTTC. This chain links TRBV5-1 with TRBJ2-7; D possibly corresponds to TRBD2 (5 bases). The germline gives CDR1 SGHRS, CDR2 YFSETQ. The ends were cut back, 0 bases at V and 5 bases at J, with 9 bases in the middle. The CDR3 has 13 residues.